These T cell receptor beta chains were read from a single sample in a study of CXCR3-negative and CXCR3-positive naive CD8 T cells. TCRdb re-called the 5' RACE reads; every CDR3 protein appears as one record, without DNA. The listing records about 120,000 distinct CDR3 sequences. Sequenced material: naive CXCR3+ CD8+ T cells from blood. All receptors come from a human donor in good health. Some clones in this sample may be carry-over from other donors' samples. The CDR3 runs from the conserved cysteine through the conserved F or W.

V gene	J gene	CDR3 protein
TRBV7-9	TRBJ2-7	CASSLGVGGTYEQYF
TRBV7-9	TRBJ2-7	CASSTNRGLFTYEQYF
TRBV5-1	TRBJ1-4	CASSLVTGGIEKLFF
TRBV7-9	TRBJ2-7	CASSQPGQGIYEQYF
TRBV7-9	TRBJ2-3	CASSLEGFSTDTQYF
TRBV5-5	TRBJ2-7	CASSTGLAGTYEQYF
TRBV6-6	TRBJ2-7	CASSSPGTESYEQYF
TRBV7-9	TRBJ2-7	CASSSGTGANEQYF
TRBV5-1	TRBJ2-7	CASSLLGTGPHEQYF
TRBV15	TRBJ2-7	CATSRGPVSYEQYF
TRBV6-5	TRBJ2-3	CASSYRGGVSGGTDTQYF
TRBV7-9	TRBJ2-1	CASSFSNEQFF
TRBV7-9	TRBJ2-1	CASSLVAAGSSYNEQFF
TRBV3-1	TRBJ2-5	CASSRPPPSGGGQRGERETQYF
TRBV7-6	TRBJ2-1	CASSLGGQYNEQFF
TRBV7-3	TRBJ2-1	CASSRNPTGPPIGNEQFF
TRBV15	TRBJ2-2	CATSRGSGVFGELFF
TRBV10-3	TRBJ1-2	CAISGEGNYGYTF
TRBV6-2/TRBV6-3	TRBJ2-1	CASNAGTGYDNEQFF
TRBV3-1	TRBJ2-1	CASSQGPAGVIHEQFF
TRBV7-3	TRBJ2-1	CASSLIPGGALFSSYNEQFF
TRBV6-2/TRBV6-3	TRBJ1-5	CASSYSASWGNQPQHF